A selection of T cell receptor beta chains follows, all from one sample in a study of T-cell memory formation after mild COVID-19. One entry per CDR3 protein results from TCRdb running MiXCR on the 5' RACE reads. The sample carries 200,000 to 250,000 distinct CDR3 sequences, more than 8% recorded once. The sequenced sample consisted of PBMCs or a T cell subset sorted from them (not recorded which). Receptors originate from a man aged 18 to 29 who had mild COVID-19 (a few samples of this study predate the infection). Cell type and time point are not known. Each CDR3 is given with its conserved first and last residue. D genes are given only for firm matches. Where a row states a size, it is once, few, many or the class of an expanded clone; other rows omit it.

V	J	D	size	CDR3	DNA
TRBV12-3/TRBV12-4	TRBJ2-3	-	-	CAWGGPSVTDTQYF	TGTGCCTGGGGGGGGCCCTCTGTGACAGATACGCAGTATTTT
TRBV11-2	TRBJ2-4	-	many	CASSPGRDFTGNIQYF	TGTGCCAGCAGCCCCGGCCGGGACTTCACAGGGAACATTCAGTACTTC
TRBV20-1	TRBJ2-1	-	many	CSARDGRGPYNEQFF	TGCAGTGCTAGAGATGGACGGGGACCCTACAATGAGCAGTTCTTC
TRBV7-9	TRBJ1-1	-	-	CASSVGTLNTEAFF	TGTGCCAGCAGCGTGGGTACGTTGAACACTGAAGCTTTCTTT
TRBV9	TRBJ2-1	-	-	CASSVEGGRSYNEQFF	TGTGCCAGCAGCGTAGAGGGGGGACGATCCTACAATGAGCAGTTCTTC
TRBV11-3	TRBJ1-1	-	-	CASSLAGGSTEAFF	TGTGCCAGCAGCTTAGCTGGGGGGAGCACTGAAGCTTTCTTT
TRBV7-6	TRBJ2-2	TRBD2	few	CASSLAPSGSPLTGELFF	TGTGCCAGCAGCTTAGCGCCTAGCGGGAGCCCCCTCACCGGGGAGCTGTTTTTT
TRBV6-1	TRBJ2-2	-	few	CASSEAGNTGELFF	TGTGCCAGCAGTGAAGCGGGAAACACCGGGGAGCTGTTTTTT
TRBV5-1	TRBJ2-1	TRBD2	-	CASSLGTAGTYNEQFF	TGCGCCAGCAGCTTGGGAACAGCGGGGACCTACAATGAGCAGTTCTTC
TRBV12-3/TRBV12-4	TRBJ2-1	TRBD2	many	CASTASGANEQFF	TGTGCCAGCACAGCTAGCGGGGCGAATGAGCAGTTCTTC
TRBV29-1	TRBJ1-1	-	-	CSVESQYNQAFF	TGCAGCGTTGAATCACAGTACAACCAAGCTTTCTTT
TRBV7-3	TRBJ2-3	TRBD2	few	CASSQTGGYTDTQYF	TGTGCCAGCAGCCAGACGGGAGGATACACAGATACGCAGTATTTT
TRBV11-2	TRBJ2-2	-	-	CASSRTTNTGELFF	TGTGCCAGCAGCCGGACAACGAACACCGGGGAGCTGTTTTTT
TRBV7-6	TRBJ1-4	TRBD1	-	CASSSDRGNEKLFF	TGTGCCAGCAGCTCGGACAGGGGAAATGAAAAACTGTTTTTT
TRBV29-1	TRBJ1-3	-	few	CSVLEGNTIYF	TGCAGCGTATTAGAAGGAAACACCATATATTTT
TRBV7-9	TRBJ1-1	TRBD1	many	CASSLLAGGTEAFF	TGTGCCAGCAGCTTACTCGCAGGGGGGACTGAAGCTTTCTTT
TRBV5-1	TRBJ2-5	TRBD1	many	CASSLGVTGAETQYF	TGCGCCAGCAGCTTGGGGGTGACAGGGGCGGAGACCCAGTACTTC
TRBV20-1	TRBJ2-3	TRBD1	many	CSGAKGARTDTQYF	TGCAGTGGGGCCAAGGGGGCGCGCACAGATACGCAGTATTTT
TRBV12-3/TRBV12-4	TRBJ2-3	-	many	CASSSDVNPTDTQYF	TGTGCCAGCAGTTCGGATGTGAATCCCACAGATACGCAGTATTTT
TRBV4-3	TRBJ2-2	-	-	CASSGTGHLNTGELFF	TGCGCCAGCAGCGGTACGGGACATCTGAACACCGGGGAGCTGTTTTTT
TRBV5-1	TRBJ2-3	TRBD2	many	CASSFRLAGGPDTQYF	TGCGCCAGCAGCTTCCGACTAGCGGGGGGGCCAGATACGCAGTATTTT
TRBV5-5	TRBJ2-6	-	many	CASRQVMVSGANVLTF	TGTGCCAGCAGGCAGGTTATGGTCTCTGGGGCCAACGTCCTGACTTTC
TRBV11-2	TRBJ2-7	TRBD2	-	CASSLSRRGSEQYF	TGTGCCAGCAGCTTGTCGCGGCGGGGGTCTGAGCAGTACTTC
TRBV15	TRBJ1-2	-	few	CATSREGGLLDGYTF	TGTGCCACCAGCAGAGAGGGGGGCCTACTGGATGGCTACACCTTC
TRBV4-2	TRBJ2-7	-	-	CASSHTSHGSSYEQYF	TGTGCCAGCAGCCATACTTCTCACGGCAGCTCCTACGAGCAGTACTTC
TRBV6-2/TRBV6-3	TRBJ2-2	-	many	CASSYGRNTGELFF	TGTGCCAGCAGTTACGGGAGGAACACCGGGGAGCTGTTTTTT
TRBV4-3	TRBJ2-6	TRBD1	few	CASSPIRTGRSGANVLTF	TGCGCCAGCAGCCCTATCAGGACAGGCCGCTCTGGGGCCAACGTCCTGACTTTC
TRBV5-1	TRBJ2-2	-	few	CASSLHPGANTGELFF	TGCGCCAGCAGCTTGCATCCGGGGGCCAACACCGGGGAGCTGTTTTTT
TRBV30	TRBJ2-1	-	few	CAWSFLAPGDSHEQFF	TGTGCCTGGAGTTTCCTAGCCCCGGGGGATTCTCATGAGCAGTTCTTC
TRBV12-3/TRBV12-4	TRBJ1-6	-	-	CASSLRGNYNSPLHF	TGTGCCAGCAGTTTAAGGGGGAATTATAATTCACCCCTCCACTTT
TRBV6-5	TRBJ2-5	TRBD1	few	CASSPNAETGPRYF	TGTGCCAGCAGCCCCAACGCCGAGACAGGGCCAAGGTACTTC
TRBV5-1	TRBJ1-2	-	-	CASSLTLRTVANYGYTF	TGCGCCAGCAGCTTGACGCTCCGGACAGTAGCTAACTATGGCTACACCTTC
TRBV7-2	TRBJ1-1	-	few	CASRVHRDGAEAFF	TGTGCCAGCAGGGTCCACAGGGATGGGGCTGAAGCTTTCTTT
TRBV7-2	TRBJ2-7	TRBD2	many	CASSSPASGTYEQYF	TGTGCCAGCAGCTCCCCGGCTAGCGGGACCTACGAGCAGTACTTC
TRBV6-2/TRBV6-3	TRBJ2-2	-	few	CASSFASTGELFF	TGTGCCAGCAGTTTTGCCAGCACCGGGGAGCTGTTTTTT
TRBV6-5	TRBJ1-4	-	many	CASSYRTTIEKLFF	TGTGCCAGCAGTTACCGGACAACCATTGAAAAACTGTTTTTT
TRBV19	TRBJ1-1	-	-	CASSIDWHRLNTEAFF	TGTGCCAGTAGTATAGATTGGCACAGGTTGAACACTGAAGCTTTCTTT